This T cell receptor beta chain was recovered during a study of graft-versus-host responses after intestinal transplantation. Looking at the study overall: Anti-thymocyte globulin was used for induction in all recipients, who then took tacrolimus and steroids for roughly 3 years.

In regard to this clone: Its target is unknown.

The germline V and J ends were trimmed by 7 bases and 2 bases, with 17 bases remaining between them. The CDR3 extends over 15 amino acids. Germline V gives CDR1 LNHNV, CDR2 YYDKDF (reference sequence). Assay: immunoSEQ multiplex PCR; the TCRdb copy retains only in-frame clones and omits some. This table holds fewer than 85,000 clones, roughly 90% found once. Sequencing was performed on unstimulated CD8+ T cells sorted from spleen or lymph node cells, taken before intestinal transplant. The chain uses TRBV15 and TRBJ1-2, with D hard to call. The receptor's source is a human donor who received an intestinal transplant. The CDR3 coding sequence is TGTGCCACCACTATCCGGGGAACGGGCAACTATGGCTACACCTTC. Translating it yields CATTIRGTGNYGYTF.